The source of this TCR beta chain is a study of blood T cell repertoires in COVID-19. In its sample, this clone was seen a few times. The same CDR3 can be traced to other DNA sequences in this sample. Trimming stripped 2 bases from V and 6 bases from J, with 8 bases between. The CDR3 is 13 amino acids. Data came from immunoSEQ multiplex PCR; TCRdb stores just in-frame clones and leaves some out. The sample has approximately 300,000 clones; over 75% are singletons. V usage is TRBV12-3 or TRBV12-4 and J usage is TRBJ1-5; D is possibly TRBD1 (5 bases). The source of this sequence is a woman aged 30 to 39 who had recovered from COVID-19. The sequenced sample consisted of PBMCs or T cells enriched from blood (not recorded which). CDR3 sequence (DNA): TGTGCCAGCAGTTTACAGGGAGGTCAGCCCCAGCATTTT. As protein: CASSLQGGQPQHF.